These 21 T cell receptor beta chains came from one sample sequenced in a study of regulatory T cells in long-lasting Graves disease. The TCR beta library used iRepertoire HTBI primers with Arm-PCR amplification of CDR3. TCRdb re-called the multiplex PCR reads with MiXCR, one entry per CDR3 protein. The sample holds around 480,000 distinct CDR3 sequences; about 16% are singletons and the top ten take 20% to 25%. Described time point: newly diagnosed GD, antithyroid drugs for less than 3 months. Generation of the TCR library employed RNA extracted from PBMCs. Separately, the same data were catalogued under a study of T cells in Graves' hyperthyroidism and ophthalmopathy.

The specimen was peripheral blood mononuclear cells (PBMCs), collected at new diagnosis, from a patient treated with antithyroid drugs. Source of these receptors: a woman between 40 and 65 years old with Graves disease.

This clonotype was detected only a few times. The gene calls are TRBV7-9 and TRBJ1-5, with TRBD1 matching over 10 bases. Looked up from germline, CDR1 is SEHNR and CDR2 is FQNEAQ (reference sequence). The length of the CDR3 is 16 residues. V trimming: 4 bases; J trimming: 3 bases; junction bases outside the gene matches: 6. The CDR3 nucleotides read TGTGCCAGCAGCTCCGAGGGACAGGGGCTCAATCAGCCCCAGCATTTT. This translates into CASSSEGQGLNQPQHF.

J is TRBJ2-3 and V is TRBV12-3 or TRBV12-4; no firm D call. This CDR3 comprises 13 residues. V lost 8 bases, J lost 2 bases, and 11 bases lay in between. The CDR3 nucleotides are TGTGCCAGCGCGCCCGGCCACACAGATACGCAGTATTTT. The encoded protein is CASAPGHTDTQYF.

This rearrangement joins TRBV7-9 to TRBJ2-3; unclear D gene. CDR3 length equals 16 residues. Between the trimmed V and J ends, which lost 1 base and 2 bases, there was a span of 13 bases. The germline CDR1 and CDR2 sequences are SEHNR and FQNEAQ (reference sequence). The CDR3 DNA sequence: TGTGCCAGCAGCTTAGGGCAGTACAGCCTCACAGATACGCAGTATTTT. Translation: CASSLGQYSLTDTQYF.

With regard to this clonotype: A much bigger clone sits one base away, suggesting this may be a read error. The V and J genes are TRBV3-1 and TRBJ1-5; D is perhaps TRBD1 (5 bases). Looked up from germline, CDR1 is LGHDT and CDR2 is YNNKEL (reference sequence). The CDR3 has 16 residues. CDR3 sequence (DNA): TGTGCCGGCAGCCAAGATCCCGATATCGGAGGGGAGCCCCAGCATTTT. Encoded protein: CAGSQDPDIGGEPQHF.

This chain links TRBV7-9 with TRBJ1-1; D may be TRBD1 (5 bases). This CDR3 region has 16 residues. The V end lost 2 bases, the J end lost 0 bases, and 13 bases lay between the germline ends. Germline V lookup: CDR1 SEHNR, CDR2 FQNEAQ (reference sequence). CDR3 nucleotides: TGTGCCAGCAGCTTACGGCTCGGACAAATGAACACTGAAGCTTTCTTT. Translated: CASSLRLGQMNTEAFF.

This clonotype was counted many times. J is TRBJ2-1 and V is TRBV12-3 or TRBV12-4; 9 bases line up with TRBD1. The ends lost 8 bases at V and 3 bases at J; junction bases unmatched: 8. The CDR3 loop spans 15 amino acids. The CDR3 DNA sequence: TGTGCCAGCTCTCGAGGGACAGGGAACTACAATGAGCAGTTCTTC. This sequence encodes CASSRGTGNYNEQFF.

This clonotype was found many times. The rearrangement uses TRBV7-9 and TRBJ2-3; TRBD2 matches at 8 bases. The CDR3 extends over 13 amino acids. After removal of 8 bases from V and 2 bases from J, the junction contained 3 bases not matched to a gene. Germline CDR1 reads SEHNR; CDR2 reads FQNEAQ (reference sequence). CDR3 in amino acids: CASRREDTDTQYF. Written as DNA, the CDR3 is TGTGCCAGCCGGCGGGAGGACACAGATACGCAGTATTTT. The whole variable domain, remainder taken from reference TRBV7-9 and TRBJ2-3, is DTGVSQNPRHKITKRGQNVTFRCDPISEHNRLYWYRQTLGQGPEFLTYFQNEAQLEKSRLLSDRFSAERPKGSFSTLEIQRTEQGDSAMYLCASRREDTDTQYFGPGTRLTVL.

CDR3 nucleotide sequence: TGTGCCACCAGCAGAGAGGGCAGGGCACCCCTCCACTTT. Translation gives CATSREGRAPLHF. The gene calls are TRBV15 and TRBJ1-6, with a possible D match to TRBD1 (5 bases). Germline lookup yields CDR1 LNHNV and CDR2 YYDKDF (reference sequence). Trimming removed 0 bases from V and 11 bases from J, with 8 bases in between. The CDR3 is made up of 13 amino acids.

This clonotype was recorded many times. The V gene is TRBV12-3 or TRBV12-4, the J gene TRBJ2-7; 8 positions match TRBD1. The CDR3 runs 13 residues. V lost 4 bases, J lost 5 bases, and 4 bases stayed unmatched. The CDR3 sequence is CASSSGGANEQYF. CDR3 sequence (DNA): TGTGCCAGCAGTTCAGGGGGCGCGAACGAGCAGTACTTC.

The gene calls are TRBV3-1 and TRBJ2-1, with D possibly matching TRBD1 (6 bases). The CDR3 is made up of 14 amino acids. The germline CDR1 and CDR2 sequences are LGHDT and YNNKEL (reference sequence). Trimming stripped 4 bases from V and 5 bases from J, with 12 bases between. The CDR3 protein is CASSRGQRNNEQFF. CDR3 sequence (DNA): TGTGCCAGCAGCCGAGGACAGAGAAACAATGAGCAGTTCTTC.

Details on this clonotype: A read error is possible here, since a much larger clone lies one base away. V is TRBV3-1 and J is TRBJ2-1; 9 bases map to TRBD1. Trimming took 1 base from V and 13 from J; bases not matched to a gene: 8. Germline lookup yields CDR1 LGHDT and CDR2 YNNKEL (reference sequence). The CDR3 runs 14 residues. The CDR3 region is CASSQGQGVATQFF. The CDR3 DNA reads TGTGCCAGCAGCCAAGGACAGGGGGTGGCGACCCAGTTCTTC.

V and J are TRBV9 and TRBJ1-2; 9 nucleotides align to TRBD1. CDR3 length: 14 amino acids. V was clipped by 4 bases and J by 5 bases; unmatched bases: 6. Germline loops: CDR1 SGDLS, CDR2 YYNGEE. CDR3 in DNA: TGTGCCAGCAGCCCGCGGACAGGGGAGTATGGCTACACCTTC. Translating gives CASSPRTGEYGYTF.

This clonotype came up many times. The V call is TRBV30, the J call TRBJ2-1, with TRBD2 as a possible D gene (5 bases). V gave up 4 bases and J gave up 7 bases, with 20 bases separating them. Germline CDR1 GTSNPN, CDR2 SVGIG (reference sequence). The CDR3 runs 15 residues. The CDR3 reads CAWNSGSPGGNEQFF. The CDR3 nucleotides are TGTGCCTGGAATTCGGGGTCCCCGGGTGGGAATGAGCAGTTCTTC.

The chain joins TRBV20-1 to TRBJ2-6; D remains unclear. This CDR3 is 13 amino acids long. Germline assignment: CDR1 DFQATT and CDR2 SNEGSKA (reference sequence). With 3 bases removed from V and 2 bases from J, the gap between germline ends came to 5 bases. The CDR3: CSARRPGANVLTF. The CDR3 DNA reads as TGCAGTGCTAGGAGGCCTGGGGCCAACGTCCTGACTTTC.

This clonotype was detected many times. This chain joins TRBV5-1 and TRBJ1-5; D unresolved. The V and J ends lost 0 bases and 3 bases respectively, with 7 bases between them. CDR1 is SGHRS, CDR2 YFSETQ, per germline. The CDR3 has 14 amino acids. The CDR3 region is CASSLGMSNQPQHF. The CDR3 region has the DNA TGCGCCAGCAGCTTGGGAATGTCCAATCAGCCCCAGCATTTT.

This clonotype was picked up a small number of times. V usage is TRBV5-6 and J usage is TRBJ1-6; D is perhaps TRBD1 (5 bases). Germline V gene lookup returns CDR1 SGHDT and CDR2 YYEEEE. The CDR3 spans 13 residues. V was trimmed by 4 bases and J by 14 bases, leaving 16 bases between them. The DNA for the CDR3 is TGTGCCAGCAGCGGGGCTCCCGGGACTTCCCTCCACTTT. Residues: CASSGAPGTSLHF.

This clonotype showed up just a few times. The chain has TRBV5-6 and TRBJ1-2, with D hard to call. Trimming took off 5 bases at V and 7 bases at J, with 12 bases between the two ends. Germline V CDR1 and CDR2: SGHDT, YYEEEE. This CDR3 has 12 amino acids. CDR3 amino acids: CASSRWEVGYTF. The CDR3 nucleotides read TGTGCCAGCAGTCGGTGGGAGGTTGGCTACACCTTC.

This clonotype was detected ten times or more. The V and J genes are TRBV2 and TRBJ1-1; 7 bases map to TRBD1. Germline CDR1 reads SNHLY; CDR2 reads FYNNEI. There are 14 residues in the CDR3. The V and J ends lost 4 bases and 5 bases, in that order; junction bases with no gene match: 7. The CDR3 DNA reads TGTGCCAGCAGTGGGGACAAGGGGGCGACTGAAGCTTTCTTT. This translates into CASSGDKGATEAFF.

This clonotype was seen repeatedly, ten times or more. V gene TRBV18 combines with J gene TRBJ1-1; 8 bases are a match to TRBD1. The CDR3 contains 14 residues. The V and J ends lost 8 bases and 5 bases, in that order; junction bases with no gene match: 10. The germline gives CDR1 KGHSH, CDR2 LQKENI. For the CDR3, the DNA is TGTGCCAGCAGCCCGCAGGGGGCAGGAACTGAAGCTTTCTTT. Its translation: CASSPQGAGTEAFF.

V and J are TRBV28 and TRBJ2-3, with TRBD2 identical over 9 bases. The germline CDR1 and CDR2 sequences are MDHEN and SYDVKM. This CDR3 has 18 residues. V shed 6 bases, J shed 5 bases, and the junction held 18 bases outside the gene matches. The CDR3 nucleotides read TGTGCCAGCAGCCTTATTCCCTTTGCGGGGGGGCCTGAAGATACGCAGTATTTT. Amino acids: CASSLIPFAGGPEDTQYF.

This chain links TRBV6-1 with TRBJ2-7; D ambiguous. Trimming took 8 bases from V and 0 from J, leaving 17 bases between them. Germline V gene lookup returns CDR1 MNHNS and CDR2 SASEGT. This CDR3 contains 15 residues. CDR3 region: CASRPALTLSYEQYF. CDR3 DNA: TGTGCCAGCCGGCCAGCATTGACCCTCTCCTACGAGCAGTACTTC.